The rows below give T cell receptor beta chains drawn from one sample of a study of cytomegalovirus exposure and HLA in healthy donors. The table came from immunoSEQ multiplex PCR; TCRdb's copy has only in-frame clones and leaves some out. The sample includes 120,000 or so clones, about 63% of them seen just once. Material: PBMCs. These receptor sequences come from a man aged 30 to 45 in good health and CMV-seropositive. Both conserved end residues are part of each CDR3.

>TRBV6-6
CASSSAQATGTETQYF
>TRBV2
CASTSGDDSTDTQYF
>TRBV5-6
CASSSGLEIYEQYF
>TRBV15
CATSRDLGGRLADTQYF
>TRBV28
CASSLLYEQYF
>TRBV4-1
CASSERAQGTNEKLFF
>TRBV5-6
CASSLNSGRARNEQFF
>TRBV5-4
CASSSSGGRPYGYTF
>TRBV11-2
CASSLLITEVPMRTQYF
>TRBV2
CASSELYGYTF
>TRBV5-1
CASSLRRLTEAFF
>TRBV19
CASRETSGIMYNEQFF
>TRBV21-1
CASSTFQGALYEQYF
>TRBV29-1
CSVEGWQGGEKLFF
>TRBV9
CASSVEVGGSTGELFF
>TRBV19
CASSIQISYEQYF
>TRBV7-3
CASTSWRADTQYF
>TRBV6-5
CASSRTKELAGELFF
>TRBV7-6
CASSSSYGSGNTIYF
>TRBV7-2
CASSGQSSYEQYF
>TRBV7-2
CASSSSGRLAKNIQYF
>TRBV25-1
CASSPMTSLTDTQYF
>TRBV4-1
CASSQTGGSTGELFF
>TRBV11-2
CASSPRFYGSMPNEQFF
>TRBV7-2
CASSRDRLAYEQYF
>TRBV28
CASSFGSRVAQYF
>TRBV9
CASSSRPLPSAYEQYF
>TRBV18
CASSRPGQGYGYTF
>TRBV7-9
CASSLGGRWEAFF
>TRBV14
CASSPTYGVQGLISGNYGYTF
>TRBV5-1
CASSLVFRGHQETQYF
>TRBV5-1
CASSLTGIGNQPQHF
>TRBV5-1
CASSSLGGPGEAFF
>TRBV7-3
CASSPATGVGGETQYF
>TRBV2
CASSVDSVTGELFF
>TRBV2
CASSEIGEGDEQYF
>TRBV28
CASRESGRAGRGTQYF
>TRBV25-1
CASSYRPSNGETQYF
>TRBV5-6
CASSFSPLRTFTYEQYF
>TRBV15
CATSRGPAGLSGNTIYF
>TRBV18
CASSPSRASGNTIYF
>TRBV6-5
CATHRSVANTEAFF
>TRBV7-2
CASSLEQGSYEQYF
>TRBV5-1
CASSSGLAGGWGDTQYF
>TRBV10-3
CAANRGLGTDTQYF
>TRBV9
CASSVAAGASPTDYEQYF
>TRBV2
CASRVRLPGELFF
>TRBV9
CASSPSGAIRRDTQYF
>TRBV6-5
CASSFYRGGAGELFF
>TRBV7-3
CASSQTGTTDTQYF
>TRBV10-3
CAISEPTLAGEEQFF
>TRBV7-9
CASSLRRGLAGGNEQFF
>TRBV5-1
CASSFTSRNTGELFF
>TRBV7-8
CAILRLAGAPDTQYF
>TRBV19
CASSIAGQAPYGYTF
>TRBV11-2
CASSRPGQGWMVAGELFF
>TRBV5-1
CASSRSDFQETQYF
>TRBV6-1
CASSERTGGVDEQFF
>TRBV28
CASREGLAELETQYF
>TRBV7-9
CASSLTGGRIYEQYF